The subject of this entry is one TCR beta chain. The antigen this receptor binds is unknown. There are no base qualities to consult, and no much larger clone falls within one base. This sample is drawn from a study of T cell changes during pregnancy in multiple sclerosis (dated by TCRdb to about 2019). Regarding the research as a whole: The study looked at changes in the T cell repertoire across pregnancy in women with multiple sclerosis.

Receptor amplification or capture employed the immunoSEQ multiplex PCR assay. TCRdb stores this immuneACCESS table with in-frame sequences only. Part of the clones is absent; in the studies checked, under half of the shortfall reflects unresolved V genes, and no reason is known for the rest. The sample includes under 50,000 clones, with around 93% observed a single time. The biggest ten clones account for 2.5% to 3% of the sample. V is cut by 6 bases and J by 0 bases, and the space between the germline ends is 12 bases. The germline V gene encodes CDR1 WNHNN and CDR2 SYGVQD (reference sequence). The CDR3 covers 14 residues, taking in both the cysteine and the phenylalanine. Here the CDR3 DNA is all that survives: 42 bases in frame from base 1.

This sequence was found in a female donor with multiple sclerosis, enrolled in a pregnancy study. The chain is encoded by TRBV10-1 joined to TRBJ2-7, with a weak D call of TRBD1 (5 bases match). The sequencing used CD8+ T cells from peripheral blood mononuclear cells, collected in the second trimester of pregnancy. The CDR3 in this case is CASSHPDSSYEQYF. The DNA is as follows: TGCGCCAGCAGCCACCCCGACAGCTCCTACGAGCAGTACTTC.